This T cell receptor (beta chain) is drawn from a study of shared clonotypes between healthy human individuals. Study-wide context: Each donor's CD8 memory used one plate, CD8 naive two, each CD4 subset three. Study-level results: Clonotypes shared by all four sorted-subset donors had higher generation probabilities than non-shared clonotypes. Among several donors, about 5% of naive CD4 clonotypes were found in common.

As to this clone: Its antigen is not known.

Clones were sequenced by immunoSEQ multiplex PCR, and TCRdb holds only the in-frame ones, with some missing. This sample yields roughly 720,000 clones, of which less than 95% are seen a single time; more than 30% belongs to the top ten. This CDR3 is 14 amino acids long. Looked up from germline, CDR1 is MNHEY and CDR2 is SMNVEV (reference sequence). The junction had 8 bases not matched to a gene; V was cut back by 2 bases and J by 7 bases. Sequenced: memory CD8+ T cells from PBMCs. Subset described: CD45RO+ cells pooled with CCR7-negative TemRA cells. The V and J genes are TRBV27 and TRBJ2-7, with 7 bases matching TRBD1. The TCR originated in a young man in good health. Some clones in this sample may be carry-over from other donors' samples. In DNA form, the CDR3 reads TGTGCCAGCAGTTTAGACAGGGACACGGGGGAGCAGTACTTC. The encoded protein is CASSLDRDTGEQYF.